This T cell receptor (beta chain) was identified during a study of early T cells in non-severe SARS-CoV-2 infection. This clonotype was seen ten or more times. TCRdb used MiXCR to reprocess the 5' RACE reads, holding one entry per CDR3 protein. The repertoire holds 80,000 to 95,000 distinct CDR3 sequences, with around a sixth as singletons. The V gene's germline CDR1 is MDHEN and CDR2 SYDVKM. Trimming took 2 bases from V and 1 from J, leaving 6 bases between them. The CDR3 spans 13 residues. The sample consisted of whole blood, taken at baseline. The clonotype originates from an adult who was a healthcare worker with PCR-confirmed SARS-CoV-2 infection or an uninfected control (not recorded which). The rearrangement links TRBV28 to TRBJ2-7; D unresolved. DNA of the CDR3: TGTGCCAGCAGTTTAGGCAGGTCCTACGAGCAGTACTTC. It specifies CASSLGRSYEQYF.